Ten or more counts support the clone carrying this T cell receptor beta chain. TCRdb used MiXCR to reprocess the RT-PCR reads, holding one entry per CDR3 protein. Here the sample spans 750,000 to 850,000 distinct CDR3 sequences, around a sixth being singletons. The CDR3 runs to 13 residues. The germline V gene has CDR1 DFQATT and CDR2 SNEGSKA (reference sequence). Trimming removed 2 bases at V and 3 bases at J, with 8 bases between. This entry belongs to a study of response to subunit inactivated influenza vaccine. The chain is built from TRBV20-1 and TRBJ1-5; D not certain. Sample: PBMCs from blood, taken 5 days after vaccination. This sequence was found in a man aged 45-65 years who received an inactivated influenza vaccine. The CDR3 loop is CSARWAANQPQHF. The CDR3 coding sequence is TGCAGTGCTAGATGGGCAGCCAATCAGCCCCAGCATTTT.